The next 5 T cell receptor beta chains were all read from a single sample in a study of blood T cell repertoires in COVID-19. The assay was immunoSEQ multiplex PCR, and TCRdb's table has in-frame clones only and misses some. The sample yields approximately 200,000 clones, roughly four fifths seen once. The specimen was PBMCs or T cells enriched from blood (not recorded which). Source of these receptors: a man aged 40-55 years who had recovered from COVID-19.

The chain couples TRBV9 to TRBJ1-1, with a possible D match to TRBD1 (5 bases). Germline V lookup: CDR1 SGDLS, CDR2 YYNGEE. V lost 0 bases to trimming and J lost 3 bases, with 9 bases between them. The CDR3 extends over 14 amino acids. CDR3 protein: CASSVAGTDTEAFF. CDR3 DNA: TGTGCCAGCAGCGTAGCAGGGACTGACACTGAAGCTTTCTTT.

This rearrangement joins TRBV5-1 to TRBJ1-1; 12 nucleotides align to TRBD1. Germline loops: CDR1 SGHRS, CDR2 YFSETQ. This CDR3 is 16 amino acids long. Unmatched junction bases numbered 6, after V lost 2 bases and J lost 4 bases. CDR3 DNA sequence: TGCGCCAGCAGCTTTTCGGGACAGGGGGCTTTCACTGAAGCTTTCTTT. As protein: CASSFSGQGAFTEAFF.

The J gene is TRBJ1-2, the V gene TRBV5-4; D possibly corresponds to TRBD1 (6 bases). The CDR3 loop spans 15 amino acids. The germline V and J ends were trimmed by 6 bases and 4 bases, with 19 bases remaining between them. Looked up from germline, CDR1 is SGHNT and CDR2 is YYREEE (reference sequence). Here the CDR3 reads CASTSRGQGVYGYTF. The CDR3 DNA is TGTGCCAGCACCTCGCGGGGGCAGGGAGTCTATGGCTACACCTTC. The full variable domain, completed using reference TRBV5-4 and TRBJ1-2, is ETGVTQSPTHLIKTRGQQVTLRCSSQSGHNTVSWYQQALGQGPQFIFQYYREEENGRGNFPPRFSGLQFPNYSSELNVNALELDDSALYLCASTSRGQGVYGYTFGSGTRLTVV.

This chain joins TRBV4-3 and TRBJ2-1; maybe TRBD2 (6 bases). V was clipped by 1 base and J by 10 bases, with 23 bases between them. Germline lookup yields CDR1 LGHNA and CDR2 YSLEER. The CDR3 has 17 residues. In nucleotides, the CDR3 is TGCGCCAGCAGCCAAGGGGGTCCGGGGGATTTCTACAGAGAGCAGTTCTTC. It specifies CASSQGGPGDFYREQFF.

The chain carries TRBV7-8 and TRBJ2-5, with 7 bases identical to TRBD1. This CDR3 is 18 amino acids long. V gave up 5 bases and J gave up 1 base; unmatched junction bases: 16. The germline V gene has CDR1 SGHVS and CDR2 FQNEAQ. CDR3 in amino acids: CASSKRTGHRGGQETQYF. The CDR3, as DNA: TGTGCCAGCAGCAAGAGGACAGGCCATCGCGGTGGCCAAGAGACCCAGTACTTC.